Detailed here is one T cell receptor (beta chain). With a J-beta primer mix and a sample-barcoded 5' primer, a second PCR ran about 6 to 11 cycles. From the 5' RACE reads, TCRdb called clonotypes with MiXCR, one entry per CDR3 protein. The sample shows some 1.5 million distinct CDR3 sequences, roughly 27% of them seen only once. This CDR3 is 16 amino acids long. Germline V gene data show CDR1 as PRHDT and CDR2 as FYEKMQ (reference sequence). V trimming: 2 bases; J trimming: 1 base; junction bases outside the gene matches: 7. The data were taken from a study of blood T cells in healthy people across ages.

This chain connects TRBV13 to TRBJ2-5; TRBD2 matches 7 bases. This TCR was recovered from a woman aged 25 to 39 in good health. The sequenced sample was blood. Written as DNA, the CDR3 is TGTGCCAGCAGCTTATGGGCGGGAGAAAGCCAAGAGACCCAGTACTTC. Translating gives CASSLWAGESQETQYF.